The entry below gives a single T cell receptor beta chain sequence along with its context. This record belongs to a study of blood T cell repertoires in COVID-19. Germline V CDR1 and CDR2: KGHSH, LQKENI. The CDR3 has 13 amino acids. Trimming removed 3 bases from V and 5 bases from J, with 9 bases in between. Only in-frame clones appear in the TCRdb table, and some are missing; sequencing was by immunoSEQ multiplex PCR. The table records approximately 200,000 clones, 70% to 90% of them present only once. This receptor was taken from a man between 35 and 55 years old with acute or convalescent COVID-19. Sequenced sample: peripheral blood. V gene TRBV18 combines with J gene TRBJ2-3; D gene unclear. CDR3 in DNA: TGTGCCAGCTCACCTCTAGTGGAAGATACGCAGTATTTT. Its translation is CASSPLVEDTQYF.